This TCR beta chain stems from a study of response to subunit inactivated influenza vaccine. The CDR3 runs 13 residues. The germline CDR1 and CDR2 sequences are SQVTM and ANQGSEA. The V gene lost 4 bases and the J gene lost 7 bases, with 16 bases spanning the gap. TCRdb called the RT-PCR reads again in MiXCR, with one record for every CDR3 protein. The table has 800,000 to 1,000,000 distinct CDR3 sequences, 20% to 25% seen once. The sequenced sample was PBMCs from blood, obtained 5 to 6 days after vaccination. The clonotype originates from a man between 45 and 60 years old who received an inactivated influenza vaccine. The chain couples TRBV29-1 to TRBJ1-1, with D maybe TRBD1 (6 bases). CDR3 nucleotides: TGCAGCGTTGGGCAGGATCGCAGGGGTGAAGCTTTCTTT. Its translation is CSVGQDRRGEAFF.